Listed below are T cell receptor beta chains from one sample, sequenced in a study of T cells after yellow fever vaccination. TCRdb reprocessed the 5' RACE reads with MiXCR, giving one entry per CDR3 protein. The repertoire has about 500,000 distinct CDR3 sequences, about 15% of them found once; the top ten carry roughly a sixth. The sequenced sample was PBMCs, obtained less than 6 days after the first yellow fever vaccination. These receptors originate from a man aged 18 to 35 who received the YFV17D yellow fever vaccine. CDR3s include the opening cysteine and the closing phenylalanine or tryptophan. D genes are given only for firm matches. Rows give clone size only sometimes, using once, few, many, or a class for an expanded clone.

V,D,J,size,CDR3,DNA
TRBV4-2,-,TRBJ1-3,few,CASSQAATSGNTIYF,TGTGCCAGCAGCCAAGCCGCGACTTCTGGAAACACCATATATTTT
TRBV19,TRBD2,TRBJ2-1,-,CASSILGGDEQFF,TGTGCCAGTAGTATATTGGGGGGGGATGAGCAGTTCTTC
TRBV28,-,TRBJ2-2,-,CASSFARAAGELFF,TGTGCCAGCAGTTTTGCCAGGGCGGCCGGGGAGCTGTTTTTT
TRBV7-8,TRBD1,TRBJ1-6,-,CASSFTRDSRGNSPLHF,TGTGCCAGCAGCTTCACCCGGGACAGCAGGGGAAATTCACCCCTCCACTTT
TRBV5-1,-,TRBJ2-3,few,CASKGGAGDTQYF,TGCGCCAGCAAAGGGGGGGCCGGAGATACGCAGTATTTT
TRBV20-1,TRBD2,TRBJ2-1,-,CSASFSGGYNEQFF,TGCAGTGCCAGTTTTAGCGGGGGCTACAATGAGCAGTTCTTC
TRBV29-1,-,TRBJ1-2,few,CSVDRRGGNYGYTF,TGCAGCGTTGATAGAAGGGGGGGAAACTATGGCTACACCTTC
TRBV6-1,-,TRBJ1-1,-,CATAIRGRNTEAFF,TGTGCCACCGCGATCAGGGGAAGGAACACTGAAGCTTTCTTT
TRBV5-1,-,TRBJ1-1,-,CASSPQVFGNTEAFF,TGCGCCAGCAGCCCCCAGGTGTTTGGGAACACTGAAGCTTTCTTT
TRBV7-2,-,TRBJ1-2,-,CASSLTGTTYGYTF,TGTGCCAGCAGTCTTACCGGGACAACCTATGGCTACACCTTC
TRBV27,-,TRBJ1-4,few,CASMPAPGKDEKLFF,TGTGCCAGCATGCCGGCCCCAGGGAAGGACGAAAAACTGTTTTTT
TRBV11-1,TRBD1,TRBJ2-2,few,CASSLDPRTGKHTGELFF,TGTGCCAGCAGCTTAGACCCCCGGACAGGGAAGCACACCGGGGAGCTGTTTTTT
TRBV12-3/TRBV12-4,-,TRBJ2-1,few,CASSPKNVGSYNEQFF,TGTGCCAGCAGTCCGAAGAACGTCGGCTCCTACAATGAGCAGTTCTTC
TRBV5-1,TRBD1,TRBJ2-7,-,CASSRRTGGGDEQYF,TGCGCCAGCAGCCGCCGGACAGGGGGAGGCGACGAGCAGTACTTC
TRBV4-2,-,TRBJ1-2,few,CASSYTVLSRNYGYTF,TGTGCCAGCAGCTACACTGTACTCTCCCGTAACTATGGCTACACCTTC
TRBV12-3/TRBV12-4,TRBD1,TRBJ1-1,few,CASTRQGPNTEAFF,TGTGCCAGCACCCGACAGGGACCAAACACTGAAGCTTTCTTT
TRBV7-2,-,TRBJ2-2,-,CASSPGVGNTGELFF,TGTGCCAGCAGCCCCGGGGTGGGGAACACCGGGGAGCTGTTTTTT
TRBV7-6,TRBD2,TRBJ2-3,few,CASSSKPGLAGPTDTQYF,TGTGCCAGCAGCTCTAAACCGGGACTAGCGGGGCCGACAGATACGCAGTATTTT
TRBV6-4,-,TRBJ1-1,few,CASSDSRNQGPAFF,TGTGCCAGCAGTGACTCCCGAAATCAGGGGCCAGCTTTCTTT
TRBV5-1,-,TRBJ2-3,-,CASSLSTGLTDTQYF,TGCGCCAGCAGCTTGAGTACAGGCCTCACAGATACGCAGTATTTT
TRBV4-3,-,TRBJ2-2,-,CASSHGRTGTGELFF,TGCGCCAGCAGCCATGGGAGGACCGGGACCGGGGAGCTGTTTTTT
TRBV7-2,-,TRBJ2-5,few,CASSSRAGAETQYF,TGTGCCAGCAGCTCACGGGCGGGGGCGGAGACCCAGTACTTC
TRBV12-3/TRBV12-4,TRBD2,TRBJ2-1,few,CASSFRGGTGNEQFF,TGTGCCAGCAGTTTCCGCGGGGGAACGGGCAATGAGCAGTTCTTC
TRBV7-2,TRBD1,TRBJ1-1,many,CASSSTGGLTEAFF,TGTGCCAGCAGCTCAACAGGGGGCCTCACTGAAGCTTTCTTT
TRBV7-6,-,TRBJ1-6,-,CASSLLFESPLHF,TGTGCCAGCAGCTTATTGTTTGAATCACCCCTCCACTTT
TRBV12-3/TRBV12-4,TRBD2,TRBJ2-7,once,CASSSLGTSGDYEQYF,TGTGCCAGCAGTTCACTAGGGACTAGCGGTGACTACGAGCAGTACTTC
TRBV11-2,-,TRBJ1-3,many,CASSLTGRGNTIYF,TGTGCCAGCAGTCTTACAGGGCGTGGAAACACCATATATTTT
TRBV6-1,-,TRBJ1-3,-,CASNAPGGSGNTIYF,TGTGCCAGCAATGCCCCGGGAGGCTCTGGAAACACCATATATTTT
TRBV4-1,-,TRBJ2-7,few,CASSPNQGRGSYEQYF,TGCGCCAGCAGCCCCAACCAGGGCAGGGGCTCCTACGAGCAGTACTTC
TRBV9,TRBD2,TRBJ2-4,many,CASSVQPAGGPRDIQYF,TGTGCCAGCAGCGTCCAACCGGCGGGGGGGCCGAGGGACATTCAGTACTTC
TRBV5-4,-,TRBJ2-3,-,CAGRDSRATDTQYF,TGTGCCGGTAGAGACAGCAGAGCCACAGATACGCAGTATTTT
TRBV27,TRBD2,TRBJ2-4,-,CASRAGGQRIQYF,TGTGCCAGCAGGGCGGGGGGCCAACGCATTCAGTACTTC
TRBV18,TRBD1,TRBJ1-1,-,CASSPSRGTGNTEAFF,TGTGCCAGCTCACCATCCAGAGGGACAGGGAACACTGAAGCTTTCTTT
TRBV10-3,-,TRBJ2-5,few,CAIGLDSQETQYF,TGTGCCATCGGGCTGGACTCGCAAGAGACCCAGTACTTC
TRBV20-1,-,TRBJ1-4,few,CSAIEGLGEKLFF,TGCAGTGCTATAGAAGGCCTTGGGGAAAAACTGTTTTTT
TRBV4-1,TRBD1,TRBJ2-2,-,CASSQAPGGTGELFF,TGCGCCAGCAGCCAAGCACCAGGGGGCACCGGGGAGCTGTTTTTT
TRBV2,TRBD1,TRBJ2-2,-,CASTLGQGNTGELFF,TGTGCCAGCACCCTGGGACAGGGGAACACCGGGGAGCTGTTTTTT
TRBV5-1,-,TRBJ2-2,many,CASSLVTTGELFF,TGCGCCAGCAGCTTGGTGACGACCGGGGAGCTGTTTTTT
TRBV9,TRBD1,TRBJ2-1,-,CASSVGQPGQYNEQFF,TGTGCCAGCAGCGTAGGGCAACCGGGACAGTACAATGAGCAGTTCTTC
TRBV7-2,-,TRBJ1-1,few,CASSSYGEDTEAFF,TGTGCCAGCAGCTCATACGGGGAGGACACTGAAGCTTTCTTT